These 18 T cell receptor beta chains originate from one sample sequenced in a study of cytomegalovirus exposure and HLA in healthy donors. The PCR used 60 Vbeta and 13 Jbeta primers. Data came from immunoSEQ multiplex PCR; TCRdb stores just in-frame clones and leaves some out. The table records 140,000 to 150,000 clones, about 75% of them present only once. Sequencing used PBMCs. The receptor source for this set is a man aged 25 to 45 in good health and CMV-seronegative.

The chain carries TRBV25-1 and TRBJ1-2; the D gene is possibly TRBD1 (6 bases). The CDR3 is made up of 13 amino acids. V was trimmed by 3 bases and J by 8 bases, leaving 13 bases between them. Looked up from germline, CDR1 is MGHDK and CDR2 is SYGVNS. The DNA of the CDR3 is TGTGCCAGCAGTGACGGTGGTAGGGGGGGCTACACCTTC. Its translation is CASSDGGRGGYTF.

The chain recombines TRBV29-1 with TRBJ2-3; tentative D call: TRBD2 (5 bases). In germline, CDR1 is SQVTM, CDR2 ANQGSEA. Trimming took off 5 bases at V and 4 bases at J, with 16 bases between the two ends. This CDR3 region has 14 residues. The CDR3 loop is CSVLFSGMADTQYF. For the CDR3, the DNA is TGCAGCGTTCTATTTTCCGGGATGGCAGATACGCAGTATTTT.

Of note for this clone: Its ends do not fully match the called genes, so a read error is possible. This rearrangement joins TRBV6-1 to TRBJ2-5; D unresolved. The J call may be wrong; the DNA end is better matched by TRBJ2-7. The CDR3 length is 12 residues. Germline CDR1 reads MNHNS; CDR2 reads SASEGT. The CDR3 coding sequence is TGTGCCAGCACTGAATTCTCCTACGAGCAGTACTTC. Its translation is CASTEFSYEQYF.

This clone was observed a single time. The chain joins TRBV15 to TRBJ2-3, with 7 nucleotides matching TRBD2. The germline CDR1 and CDR2 sequences are LNHNV and YYDKDF (reference sequence). This CDR3 has 15 amino acids. J lost 2 bases, V lost 1 base, and 3 bases had no gene match. The CDR3 region has the DNA TGTGCCACCAGCAGAGGGGGGAGGGACACAGATACGCAGTATTTT. Its protein product is CATSRGGRDTDTQYF.

The chain is built from TRBV10-3 and TRBJ2-2; TRBD1 matches at 7 bases. This CDR3 comprises 13 residues. Germline V gene data show CDR1 as ENHRY and CDR2 as SYGVKD. Losses at the gene ends were 4 bases for V and 7 bases for J; bases not matched to a gene: 3. The CDR3: CAISGQGGGELFF. In nucleotides, the CDR3 is TGTGCCATCAGTGGACAGGGTGGCGGGGAGCTGTTTTTT.

J is TRBJ2-7 and V is TRBV6-5; D gene ambiguous. CDR3 length: 14 amino acids. Germline CDR1 reads MNHEY; CDR2 reads SVGAGI. With 0 bases removed from V and 4 bases from J, the gap between germline ends came to 10 bases. The CDR3 sequence is CASSYSIHIYEQYF. CDR3 DNA sequence: TGTGCCAGCAGTTACTCGATCCACATTTACGAGCAGTACTTC.

This clone was found a few times. The chain has TRBV5-4 and TRBJ2-5, with 8 bases aligning to TRBD2. The end of the DNA is better explained by TRBJ2-7, so the J call may be wrong. CDR3 length: 14 residues. Germline CDR1 and CDR2: SGHNT and YYREEE (reference sequence). CDR3 loop: CASSLGTSRAEQYF. CDR3 nucleotides: TGTGCCAGCAGTCTCGGGACTAGTAGGGCCGAGCAGTACTTC.

The chain carries TRBV28 and TRBJ1-5, with TRBD1 matching over 9 bases. Germline trimming cut 4 bases from V and 5 bases from J; bases unmatched to any gene: 6. The CDR3 runs 15 residues. Germline values: CDR1 MDHEN, CDR2 SYDVKM. DNA for the CDR3: TGTGCCAGCAGTTCCACGACAGGGGGGGATCAGCCCCAGCATTTT. Translation: CASSSTTGGDQPQHF.

Details on this clone: The same CDR3 arises from other DNA sequences in this sample as well. The chain has TRBV6-5 and TRBJ2-7; 9 nucleotides align to TRBD1. J lost 3 bases, V lost 6 bases, and 6 bases had no gene match. Germline V CDR1 and CDR2: MNHEY, SVGAGI. CDR3 length: 14 residues. The CDR3 bases are TGTGCCAGCAGGCGGGGACAGGGCCTCTACGAGCAGTACTTC. This encodes CASRRGQGLYEQYF.

The genes are TRBV27 and TRBJ2-5, with 8 bases lining up with TRBD1. Germline CDR1 is MNHEY and CDR2 is SMNVEV (reference sequence). The CDR3 is 14 residues long. Unmatched junction bases numbered 2, after V lost 5 bases and J lost 0 bases. In DNA form, the CDR3 reads TGTGCCAGCAGTCGGGACAGGTACCAAGAGACCCAGTACTTC. Amino acids: CASSRDRYQETQYF.

This clone was observed a few times. The chain couples TRBV6-1 to TRBJ1-2, with a possible D match to TRBD1 (6 bases). Per germline, CDR1 MNHNS and CDR2 SASEGT. Trimming took 6 bases from V and 3 from J, leaving 8 bases between them. The CDR3 runs 12 residues. In DNA, the CDR3 is TGTGCCAGCAGGGACAGTGACTATGGCTACACCTTC. Translated, it gives CASRDSDYGYTF.

V usage is TRBV5-1 and J usage is TRBJ2-7, with 7 bases fitting TRBD1. Germline CDR1 is SGHRS and CDR2 is YFSETQ. V lost 4 bases to trimming and J lost 4 bases; unmatched junction nucleotides: 8. The CDR3 contains 14 residues. CDR3 DNA: TGCGCCAGCAGCCCGGGACAGAGGGCTTACGAGCAGTACTTC. The encoded protein is CASSPGQRAYEQYF. The entire variable domain, with the rest obtained from reference TRBV5-1 and TRBJ2-7, is as follows: KAGVTQTPRYLIKTRGQQVTLSCSPISGHRSVSWYQQTPGQGLQFLFEYFSETQRNKGNFPGRFSGRQFSNSRSEMNVSTLELGDSALYLCASSPGQRAYEQYFGPGTRLTVT.

This chain connects TRBV28 to TRBJ2-7, with a weak D call TRBD1 (6 bases). The V gene's germline CDR1 is MDHEN and CDR2 SYDVKM. The CDR3 has 14 residues. V was clipped by 8 bases and J by 0 bases, with 14 bases between them. This CDR3 is CASGTGTPSYEQYF. CDR3 nucleotides: TGTGCCAGCGGGACCGGGACACCCTCCTACGAGCAGTACTTC.

This chain connects TRBV6-5 to TRBJ2-7; a weak D match, TRBD1 (5 bases). The germline V gene encodes CDR1 MNHEY and CDR2 SVGAGI. The germline V and J ends were trimmed by 7 bases and 0 bases, with 10 bases remaining between them. The CDR3 is made up of 13 amino acids. Written as DNA, the CDR3 is TGTGCCAGCATAGTCGACAGCTCCTACGAGCAGTACTTC. This translates into CASIVDSSYEQYF.

Written as DNA, the CDR3 is TGTGCCAGCAGCGTATCTAGCTTGGGCGGCGATGAGCAGTTCTTC. Its protein is CASSVSSLGGDEQFF. The V gene is TRBV7-9, the J gene TRBJ2-1, with a tentative D call TRBD2 (5 bases). CDR3 length: 15 residues. CDR1 is SEHNR, CDR2 FQNEAQ, per germline (reference sequence). V lost 5 bases to trimming and J lost 8 bases, with 19 bases between them.

The chain links TRBV28 to TRBJ1-2; 9 positions agree with TRBD1. J was trimmed by 8 bases and V by 1 base; bases with no gene match: 8. The CDR3 length is 15 residues. Germline V lookup: CDR1 MDHEN, CDR2 SYDVKM. CDR3 DNA sequence: TGTGCCAGCAGTTTATCGATCGGACAGGGGCACGGCTACACCTTC. Its protein is CASSLSIGQGHGYTF.

V usage is TRBV6-6 and J usage is TRBJ1-4; D perhaps matches TRBD1 (6 bases). The CDR3 is 14 residues long. V was cut by 8 bases and J by 4 bases, with 14 bases left in between. Germline V gives CDR1 MNHNY, CDR2 SVGAGI (reference sequence). Here the CDR3 reads CASLADSGNEKLFF. CDR3 coding DNA: TGTGCCAGCCTCGCGGACAGCGGTAATGAAAAACTGTTTTTT.

This clone was seen a handful of times. The chain uses TRBV7-9 and TRBJ2-3; 14 bases align to TRBD2. Germline V CDR1 and CDR2: SEHNR, FQNEAQ (reference sequence). The CDR3 loop spans 16 amino acids. V shed 5 bases and J 6 bases; nucleotides not matched to a gene: 7. The CDR3 is CASSPPGLAGGDTQYF. Written as DNA, the CDR3 is TGTGCCAGCAGCCCACCTGGACTAGCGGGAGGTGATACGCAGTATTTT.